This TCR beta chain was recovered during a study of graft-versus-host responses after intestinal transplantation. Looking at the study overall: All of the recipients had induction that used anti-thymocyte globulin, then tacrolimus and steroids for approximately 3 years. Study-wide points: Across patients carrying graft-donor T cell macrochimerism, allografts held high graft-versus-host to host-versus-graft clonal ratios.

TCRdb's table, derived via immunoSEQ multiplex PCR, lists solely in-frame clones and lacks some. The repertoire holds approximately 28,000 clones, with roughly nine tenths as singletons. Trimming took 5 bases from V and 5 from J; bases not matched to a gene: 5. Germline V gene sequence: CDR1 SGHRS, CDR2 YFSETQ. This CDR3 spans 13 amino acids. A remark on this clone: The antigen is unknown.

The input for sequencing was PBMCs, taken about 420 days after intestinal transplantation. This clonotype was obtained from a human patient who received an intestinal transplant, so some T cells may come from the graft donor. The rearrangement uses TRBV5-1 and TRBJ2-3; 7 positions match TRBD1. Here the CDR3 reads CASRQTGLDTQYF. The CDR3 DNA sequence: TGCGCCAGCAGACAGACAGGGCTAGATACGCAGTATTTT. The full variable domain, in which reference TRBV5-1 and TRBJ2-3 provide the parts outside the CDR3, is KAGVTQTPRYLIKTRGQQVTLSCSPISGHRSVSWYQQTPGQGLQFLFEYFSETQRNKGNFPGRFSGRQFSNSRSEMNVSTLELGDSALYLCASRQTGLDTQYFGPGTRLTVL.